The 23 T cell receptor beta chains below were found in one sample sequenced in a study of blood T cell repertoires in COVID-19. TCRdb's table, derived via immunoSEQ multiplex PCR, lists solely in-frame clones and lacks some. The sample includes about 210,000 clones, less than 90% of them seen just once. Sequencing used peripheral blood. Receptors originate from a man in his 70s with acute or convalescent COVID-19.

This clone was observed a handful of times. The chain is built from TRBV6-2 or TRBV6-3 and TRBJ2-7; D may be TRBD1 (6 bases). Trimming took off 5 bases at V and 6 bases at J, with 17 bases between the two ends. In germline, CDR1 is MNHEY, CDR2 SVGEGT. The length of the CDR3 is 14 residues. The CDR3 is CASSAQQGLGEQYF. CDR3 DNA: TGTGCCAGCAGTGCCCAACAGGGCCTGGGCGAGCAGTACTTC.

This chain links TRBV9 with TRBJ2-1; D is perhaps TRBD1 (7 bases). V gave up 2 bases and J gave up 5 bases, with 14 bases separating them. CDR3 length: 15 amino acids. Germline V lookup: CDR1 SGDLS, CDR2 YYNGEE. The CDR3 protein is CASSVSAGGNNEQFF. For the CDR3, the DNA is TGTGCCAGCAGCGTCTCTGCAGGGGGGAACAATGAGCAGTTCTTC. The variable domain in full, with the rest retrieved from reference TRBV9 and TRBJ2-1, is DSGVTQTPKHLITATGQRVTLRCSPRSGDLSVYWYQQSLDQGLQFLIQYYNGEERAKGNILERFSAQQFPDLHSELNLSSLELGDSALYFCASSVSAGGNNEQFFGPGTRLTVL.

This clone was recorded only once. This chain links TRBV6-5 with TRBJ2-1; 8 nucleotides match TRBD1. Germline CDR1 reads MNHEY; CDR2 reads SVGAGI. There are 12 residues in the CDR3. The junction had 4 bases not matched to a gene; V was cut back by 5 bases and J by 10 bases. The CDR3 sequence: CASSQTGVEQFF. The CDR3 DNA follows: TGTGCCAGCAGTCAGACAGGGGTGGAGCAGTTCTTC.

DNA for the CDR3: TGTGCCAGTAGTATGGGGGGTAGCTCCTACGAGCAGTACTTC. Its protein product is CASSMGGSSYEQYF. The chain couples TRBV19 to TRBJ2-7; weak D call: TRBD2 (6 bases). The V gene's germline CDR1 is LNHDA and CDR2 SQIVND (reference sequence). V lost 3 bases and J lost 0, with 9 bases in between. CDR3 length: 14 amino acids.

J is TRBJ1-2 and V is TRBV2; D remains unclear. V lost 3 bases and J lost 3, with 5 bases in between. The CDR3 extends over 12 amino acids. Germline loops: CDR1 SNHLY, CDR2 FYNNEI. The CDR3 loop reads CASSDGYYGYTF. In DNA form, the CDR3 reads TGTGCCAGCAGTGACGGGTACTATGGCTACACCTTC. Supplemented by reference TRBV2 and TRBJ1-2, the full variable domain reads EPEVTQTPSHQVTQMGQEVILRCVPISNHLYFYWYRQILGQKVEFLVSFYNNEISEKSEIFDDQFSVERPDGSNFTLKIRSTKLEDSAMYFCASSDGYYGYTFGSGTRLTVV.

The sample holds a few counts of this clone. The chain's CDR3 is CASSIRLLAGGGTDTQYF. CDR3 nucleotide sequence: TGCGCCAGCAGCATCCGACTGCTAGCGGGAGGCGGCACAGATACGCAGTATTTT. The chain is built from TRBV5-1 and TRBJ2-3, with 11 bases aligning to TRBD2. V lost 4 bases, J lost 1 base, and 11 bases stayed unmatched. From germline, CDR1 is SGHRS and CDR2 YFSETQ. The CDR3 consists of 18 residues.

The V call is TRBV19, the J call TRBJ1-3, with D perhaps TRBD1 (6 bases). Germline lookup yields CDR1 LNHDA and CDR2 SQIVND (reference sequence). The CDR3 spans 16 residues. Trimming left V 5 bases short and J 3 bases short, with 17 bases between. CDR3 DNA: TGTGCCAGTAGTCCCCTGAGGACAGCCCGTGGAAACACCATATATTTT. It encodes CASSPLRTARGNTIYF.

The chain is built from TRBV2 and TRBJ1-5, with no clear D. The germline V and J ends were trimmed by 6 bases and 5 bases, with 17 bases remaining between them. CDR3 length: 15 residues. The germline V gene has CDR1 SNHLY and CDR2 FYNNEI. The CDR3 DNA reads as TGTGCCAGCAGCCTAGCCGATGGGAACTATCAGCCCCAGCATTTT. Translation gives CASSLADGNYQPQHF.

J is TRBJ2-1 and V is TRBV27; TRBD1 matches 7 bases. The V gene's germline CDR1 is MNHEY and CDR2 SMNVEV (reference sequence). There are 14 residues in the CDR3. J lost 4 bases, V lost 5 bases, and 5 bases had no gene match. DNA of the CDR3: TGTGCCAGCAGTCCCGGACAGGAGTACAATGAGCAGTTCTTC. It is translated as CASSPGQEYNEQFF.

The chain links TRBV4-1 to TRBJ2-2; D call uncertain. V was shortened by 4 bases and J by 0 bases, with 9 bases between the two germline ends. The CDR3 runs to 15 residues. Germline V lookup: CDR1 MGHRA, CDR2 YSYEKL. CDR3 DNA sequence: TGCGCCAGCAGCCCTACCCCTGCGAACACCGGGGAGCTGTTTTTT. This encodes CASSPTPANTGELFF.

The rearrangement links TRBV5-1 to TRBJ1-4; TRBD1 matches 8 bases. CDR1 and CDR2 (germline): SGHRS, YFSETQ. V shed 4 bases, J shed 3 bases, and the junction held 2 bases outside the gene matches. CDR3 size: 14 residues. The CDR3 region has the DNA TGCGCCAGCAGCGTGACAGGGGCTAATGAAAAACTGTTTTTT. It codes for CASSVTGANEKLFF.

Only one count was recorded for this clone. The rearrangement links TRBV19 to TRBJ2-1, with D possibly being TRBD2 (5 bases). This CDR3 has 18 residues. The germline gives CDR1 LNHDA, CDR2 SQIVND (reference sequence). The germline V and J ends were trimmed by 4 bases and 0 bases, with 19 bases remaining between them. CDR3 DNA: TGTGCCAGTAGTAATCCTTCAGATAGCGCCAGCTCCTACAATGAGCAGTTCTTC. This sequence encodes CASSNPSDSASSYNEQFF.

In this sample, this clone turned up a few times. CDR3 sequence: CASSYLRTGSITEAFF. The CDR3 bases are TGTGCCAGCAGTTACTTAAGGACAGGTTCGATTACTGAAGCTTTCTTT. V and J are TRBV6-5 and TRBJ1-1, with 7 bases lining up with TRBD1. This CDR3 contains 16 residues. After removal of 1 base from V and 5 bases from J, the junction contained 10 bases not matched to a gene. The germline V gene has CDR1 MNHEY and CDR2 SVGAGI.

The V call is TRBV19, the J call TRBJ1-2; D is ambiguous. The V and J ends lost 5 bases and 3 bases respectively, with 7 bases between them. The CDR3 sequence is 12 residues long. Germline V CDR1 and CDR2: LNHDA, SQIVND (reference sequence). The DNA of the CDR3 is TGTGCCAGTAGTGTTTCGGACTATGGCTACACCTTC. Its protein product is CASSVSDYGYTF.

The genes are TRBV7-9 and TRBJ1-6; possibly TRBD1 for D (6 bases). CDR3 size: 14 residues. Trimming stripped 3 bases from V and 7 bases from J, with 10 bases between. Germline-derived CDR1 and CDR2 are SEHNR and FQNEAQ (reference sequence). CDR3 DNA sequence: TGTGCCAGCAGCTTGCCAGGGGAAAATTCACCCCTCCACTTT. Translating gives CASSLPGENSPLHF.

The chain has TRBV27 and TRBJ2-1; 7 bases match TRBD2. V lost 4 bases and J lost 0; bases outside the gene matches: 12. The CDR3 runs to 18 residues. Germline-derived CDR1 and CDR2 are MNHEY and SMNVEV (reference sequence). The CDR3 coding sequence is TGTGCCAGCAGTTGGGGACCGGGAGGTGGGGACTCCTACAATGAGCAGTTCTTC. Protein sequence: CASSWGPGGGDSYNEQFF.

The CDR3 DNA sequence: TGTGCCAGCAGTTACCCGGGACTAGCGGGAGGATATACACCGTCCCGCGAGCAGTACTTC. Encoded protein: CASSYPGLAGGYTPSREQYF. The chain has TRBV6-2 or TRBV6-3 and TRBJ2-7; 15 bases are shared with TRBD2. The CDR3 runs to 20 residues. Germline CDR1 MNHEY, CDR2 SVGEGT. V was clipped by 2 bases and J by 6 bases; unmatched bases: 17.

This chain uses TRBV15 with TRBJ2-1; D is perhaps TRBD1 (6 bases). Germline V gene data show CDR1 as LNHNV and CDR2 as YYDKDF (reference sequence). Trimming removed 1 base from V and 8 bases from J, with 18 bases in between. CDR3 length: 16 amino acids. CDR3 loop: CATSRAPGAAGDEQFF. CDR3 bases: TGTGCCACCAGCAGAGCTCCAGGGGCCGCAGGGGATGAGCAGTTCTTC.

This clone was seen once. The V call is TRBV3-1 (or the pseudogene TRBV3-2), the J call TRBJ2-7, with D perhaps TRBD1 (5 bases). There are 13 residues in the CDR3. Germline CDR1 and CDR2: LGHDT and YNNKEL (reference sequence). Trimming cost V 4 bases and J 7 bases, with 14 bases left between them. The CDR3 region has the DNA TGTGCCAGCAGCCTTCTAGTGGGGCGGGAGCAGTACTTC. Its protein product is CASSLLVGREQYF.

V gene TRBV28 combines with J gene TRBJ2-6, with a possible D match to TRBD1 (5 bases). The CDR3 length is 16 residues. Germline V gene lookup returns CDR1 MDHEN and CDR2 SYDVKM. Trimming removed 6 bases from V and 3 bases from J, with 15 bases in between. For the CDR3, the DNA is TGTGCCAGCAGGAAGAAGGGGCTCGGTGGGGCCAACGTCCTGACTTTC. Its translation: CASRKKGLGGANVLTF.

This clone appeared a single time. V gene TRBV30 combines with J gene TRBJ1-1, with 9 bases matching TRBD1. The CDR3 has 13 residues. Per germline, CDR1 GTSNPN and CDR2 SVGIG (reference sequence). After removal of 5 bases from V and 5 bases from J, the junction contained 6 bases not matched to a gene. The CDR3 protein is CAWAGTGYTEAFF. The DNA for the CDR3 is TGTGCCTGGGCCGGGACAGGGTATACTGAAGCTTTCTTT.

The chain carries TRBV5-4 and TRBJ1-2; 9 positions agree with TRBD1. This CDR3 is 13 amino acids long. Unmatched junction bases numbered 3, after V lost 2 bases and J lost 7 bases. CDR1 and CDR2 (germline): SGHNT, YYREEE (reference sequence). The CDR3 protein is CASSLGQGPGYTF. CDR3 DNA: TGTGCCAGCAGCTTAGGACAGGGGCCTGGCTACACCTTC. The entire variable domain, with the rest obtained from reference TRBV5-4 and TRBJ1-2, is as follows: ETGVTQSPTHLIKTRGQQVTLRCSSQSGHNTVSWYQQALGQGPQFIFQYYREEENGRGNFPPRFSGLQFPNYSSELNVNALELDDSALYLCASSLGQGPGYTFGSGTRLTVV.

V usage is TRBV6-5 and J usage is TRBJ2-7; a possible D gene is TRBD1 (6 bases). CDR1 is MNHEY, CDR2 SVGAGI, per germline. Between the trimmed V and J ends, which lost 7 bases and 3 bases, there was a span of 7 bases. The CDR3 is 11 amino acids. CDR3 in DNA: TGTGCCAGCAAAGGGGGCTACGAGCAGTACTTC. Protein product: CASKGGYEQYF.